This T cell receptor (beta chain) was obtained from a study of regulatory T cells in long-lasting Graves disease. Study-wide results and limits: Clonotypes that were public and shared totalled a few thousand in persistent patients versus 750 to 1,000 in new patients.

Combining iRepertoire HTBI primers with Arm-PCR of CDR3 regions, the authors built TCR beta libraries. The authors' processing: Spanning all samples, the identified segments comprised around 62 TRBV and around 13 TRBJ. One entry per CDR3 protein results from TCRdb running MiXCR on the multiplex PCR reads. The authors' filters were not applied to this entry. Of around 420,000 distinct CDR3 sequences listed, around 15% are singletons. Time point indicated: newly diagnosed GD, antithyroid drugs for less than 3 months. The TCR library was prepared using RNA isolated from PBMCs. The patients included were those that came from an endocrinology department in Xi'an, China. At least ten counts were recorded for this clonotype. Antigen: not known. This CDR3 has 15 residues. CDR1 is SGHNT and CDR2 is YENEEA in the germline V gene. The ends were cut back, 5 bases at V and 7 bases at J, with 18 bases in the middle.

This specimen was peripheral blood mononuclear cells (PBMCs), taken at new diagnosis, from a patient treated with antithyroid drugs. This TCR was sampled from a female donor with Graves disease. The chain couples TRBV11-3 to TRBJ2-1; D possibly corresponds to TRBD2 (6 bases). The CDR3 spells CASSRGTSRSNEQFF. The CDR3 DNA reads as TGTGCCAGCAGCCGGGGGACTTCCCGGTCGAATGAGCAGTTCTTC.